This T cell receptor beta chain was recovered during a study of blood T cell repertoires in COVID-19. Looking at the study overall: Researchers got acute and convalescent COVID-19 samples from the United States, Italy and Spain. From T cells, B-cell-depleted T cells, or PBMCs came the material, which was cDNA or gDNA.

During active infection, Seattle patients enrolled and were then monitored through disease. This clone occurred once. Authors' analysis steps: Using reference gene primer amplification, nucleated cell counts were estimated. TCRdb's table, derived via immunoSEQ multiplex PCR, lists solely in-frame clones and lacks some. V, J and clone size reflect that table, while D and trimming were determined from the DNA. Found here are 250,000 to 350,000 clones, about nine tenths of them singletons; the top ten hold 11%. Germline CDR1 reads MDHEN; CDR2 reads SYDVKM. The CDR3 sequence is 17 residues long. J lost 3 bases, V lost 0 bases, and 7 bases had no gene match.

The sequenced sample consisted of peripheral blood. The clonotype was recovered from a woman aged 25 to 39 with COVID-19, enrolled during active disease. V usage is TRBV28 and J usage is TRBJ1-5; 8 nucleotides line up with TRBD1. Here the CDR3 reads CASSLWAGQGHNQPQHF. DNA of the CDR3: TGTGCCAGCAGTTTATGGGCAGGACAGGGACACAATCAGCCCCAGCATTTT.